This TCR beta chain comes out of a study of cytomegalovirus exposure and HLA in healthy donors. Broader study findings: The later analysis indicated that the majority of CMV-associated TCR beta chains appeared HLA-restricted. Across donors, most TCRs were seen rarely, yet some public ones were widespread. Later analysis demonstrated an association between a missense DCLRE1C variant and TCR beta V- and J-gene trimming.

PCR used 60 Vbeta primers and 13 Jbeta primers. TCRdb's table, derived via immunoSEQ multiplex PCR, lists solely in-frame clones and lacks some. The table shows 210,000 or so clones, with just under 85% occurring only once. Points on this clone: Antigen: not known.

In germline, CDR1 is MNHEY, CDR2 SVGAGI. Trimming removed 2 bases at V and 0 bases at J, with 12 bases between. CDR3 length: 16 amino acids. The sequencing sample was made of PBMCs. This sequence joins TRBV6-5 and TRBJ2-3; maybe TRBD2 (6 bases). The sequence was obtained from a woman in her thirties or forties in good health and CMV-seronegative. The CDR3 DNA follows: TGTGCCAGCAGTTACCGCGCGGGGACTAGCACAGATACGCAGTATTTT. Translating gives CASSYRAGTSTDTQYF.